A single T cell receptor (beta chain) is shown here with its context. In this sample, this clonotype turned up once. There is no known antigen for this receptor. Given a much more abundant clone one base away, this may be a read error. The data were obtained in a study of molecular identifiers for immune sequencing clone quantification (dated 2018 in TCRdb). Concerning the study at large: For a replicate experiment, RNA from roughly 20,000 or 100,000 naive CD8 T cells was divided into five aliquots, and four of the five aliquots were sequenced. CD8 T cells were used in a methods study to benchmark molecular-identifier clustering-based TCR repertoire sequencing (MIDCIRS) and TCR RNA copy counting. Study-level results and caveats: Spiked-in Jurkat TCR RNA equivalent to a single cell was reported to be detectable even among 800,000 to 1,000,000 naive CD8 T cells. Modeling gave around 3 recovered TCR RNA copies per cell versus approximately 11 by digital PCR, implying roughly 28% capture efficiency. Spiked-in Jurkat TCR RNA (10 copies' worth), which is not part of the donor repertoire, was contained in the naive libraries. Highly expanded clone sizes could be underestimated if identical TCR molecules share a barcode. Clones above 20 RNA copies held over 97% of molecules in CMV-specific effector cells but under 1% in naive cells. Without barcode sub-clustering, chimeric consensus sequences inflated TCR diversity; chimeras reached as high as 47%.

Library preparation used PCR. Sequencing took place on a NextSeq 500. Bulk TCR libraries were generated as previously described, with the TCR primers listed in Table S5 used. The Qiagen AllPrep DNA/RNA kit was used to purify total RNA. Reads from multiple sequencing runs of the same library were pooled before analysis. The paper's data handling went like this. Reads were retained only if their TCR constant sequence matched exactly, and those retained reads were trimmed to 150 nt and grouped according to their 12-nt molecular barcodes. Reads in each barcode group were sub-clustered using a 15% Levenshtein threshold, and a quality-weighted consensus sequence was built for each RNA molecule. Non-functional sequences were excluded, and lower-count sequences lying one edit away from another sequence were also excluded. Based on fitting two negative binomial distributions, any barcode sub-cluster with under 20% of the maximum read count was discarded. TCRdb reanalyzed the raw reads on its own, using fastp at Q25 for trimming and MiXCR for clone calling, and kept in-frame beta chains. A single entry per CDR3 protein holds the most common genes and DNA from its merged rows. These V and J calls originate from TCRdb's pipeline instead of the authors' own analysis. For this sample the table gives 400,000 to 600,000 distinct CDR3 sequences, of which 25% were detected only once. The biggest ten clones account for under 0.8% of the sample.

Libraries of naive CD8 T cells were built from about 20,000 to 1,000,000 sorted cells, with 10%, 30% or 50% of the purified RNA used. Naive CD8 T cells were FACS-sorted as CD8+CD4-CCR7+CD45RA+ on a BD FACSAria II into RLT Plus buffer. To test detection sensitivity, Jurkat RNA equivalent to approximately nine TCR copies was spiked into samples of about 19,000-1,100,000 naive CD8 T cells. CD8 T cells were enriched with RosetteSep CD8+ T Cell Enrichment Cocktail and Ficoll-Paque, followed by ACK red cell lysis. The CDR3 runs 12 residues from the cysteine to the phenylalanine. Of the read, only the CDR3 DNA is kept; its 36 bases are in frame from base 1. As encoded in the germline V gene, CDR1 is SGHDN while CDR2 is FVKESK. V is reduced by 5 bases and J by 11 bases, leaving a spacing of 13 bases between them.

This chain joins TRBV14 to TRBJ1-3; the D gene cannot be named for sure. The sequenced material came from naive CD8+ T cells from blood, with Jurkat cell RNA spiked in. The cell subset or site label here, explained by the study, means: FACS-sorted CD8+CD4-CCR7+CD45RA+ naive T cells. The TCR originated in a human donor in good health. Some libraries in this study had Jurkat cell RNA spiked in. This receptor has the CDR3 CASSETAYAIYF. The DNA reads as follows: TGTGCCAGCAGCGAAACGGCGTACGCCATATATTTT.